This passage covers 19 T cell receptor beta chains from one sample sequenced in a study of cytomegalovirus exposure and HLA in healthy donors. Both 60 Vbeta primers and 13 Jbeta primers went into the PCR. Produced via immunoSEQ multiplex PCR; TCRdb's table is partial and in-frame only. The repertoire table contains 140,000 or so clones. The specimen sequenced was PBMCs. All receptors come from a male donor in good health and CMV-seronegative.

This sequence joins TRBV29-1 and TRBJ2-2; tentative D call: TRBD1 (6 bases). Trimming cost V 1 base and J 5 bases, with 11 bases left between them. This CDR3 has 14 amino acids. CDR1 is SQVTM, CDR2 ANQGSEA, per germline. The CDR3: CSVEVGRGTGELFF. Written as DNA, the CDR3 is TGCAGCGTTGAAGTGGGTAGGGGGACCGGGGAGCTGTTTTTT.

The rearrangement links TRBV7-6 to TRBJ2-2, with a possible D match to TRBD2 (6 bases). Between the trimmed V and J ends, which lost 4 bases and 8 bases, there was a span of 11 bases. This CDR3 has 13 residues. Germline lookup yields CDR1 SGHVS and CDR2 FNYEAQ. The CDR3 loop reads CASSSPGVGELFF. The CDR3 bases are TGTGCCAGCAGCTCCCCGGGGGTAGGGGAGCTGTTTTTT.

The V call is TRBV4-1, the J call TRBJ1-1; 7 nucleotides match TRBD1. Germline V gene data show CDR1 as MGHRA and CDR2 as YSYEKL. This CDR3 is built from 15 residues. The junction had 2 bases not matched to a gene; V was cut back by 0 bases and J by 1 base. CDR3 sequence (DNA): TGCGCCAGCAGCCAAGAACAGGGGCGGAACACTGAAGCTTTCTTT. Encoded protein: CASSQEQGRNTEAFF.

The genes are TRBV27 and TRBJ2-7; D possibly corresponds to TRBD2 (6 bases). The CDR3 length is 12 residues. With 5 bases removed from V and 6 bases from J, the gap between germline ends came to 11 bases. Germline CDR1 MNHEY, CDR2 SMNVEV (reference sequence). The CDR3 DNA reads TGTGCCAGCAGTCGTGTGGGGGGCGAGCAGTACTTC. Its protein is CASSRVGGEQYF.

The V gene is TRBV6-1, the J gene TRBJ1-1; TRBD1 matches at 9 bases. Germline lookup yields CDR1 MNHNS and CDR2 SASEGT. This CDR3 is 15 amino acids long. Trimming removed 4 bases from V and 4 bases from J; junction bases left unmatched: 7. DNA for the CDR3: TGTGCCAGCAGTGCAATACAGGGGGCTGTCACTGAAGCTTTCTTT. The encoded protein is CASSAIQGAVTEAFF.

The V call is TRBV7-9, the J call TRBJ1-2; possible D gene TRBD1, 6 bases. The V gene lost 8 bases and the J gene lost 9 bases, with 22 bases spanning the gap. Per the germline V gene, CDR1 is SEHNR and CDR2 is FQNEAQ (reference sequence). This CDR3 contains 14 residues. The CDR3 DNA reads as TGTGCCAGCGGCCAGGCAGGCAGGGGCGCAAGCTACACCTTC. The encoded protein is CASGQAGRGASYTF.

This chain links TRBV30 with TRBJ2-5, with TRBD2 as a possible D gene (6 bases). The CDR3 runs to 11 residues. With 5 bases removed from V and 4 bases from J, the gap between germline ends came to 8 bases. In germline, CDR1 is GTSNPN, CDR2 SVGIG (reference sequence). The CDR3 DNA is TGTGCCTGGGGGACTTCAGAGACCCAGTACTTC. The encoded protein is CAWGTSETQYF.

The rearrangement links TRBV7-9 to TRBJ2-7; D perhaps matches TRBD2 (7 bases). Trimming left V 4 bases short and J 4 bases short, with 14 bases between. The germline V gene encodes CDR1 SEHNR and CDR2 FQNEAQ (reference sequence). This CDR3 is 14 amino acids long. The DNA of the CDR3 is TGTGCCAGCAGCTCCGGGGGAGGGGGGTACGAGCAGTACTTC. This translates into CASSSGGGGYEQYF. Full variable domain (rest looked up from reference TRBV7-9 and TRBJ2-7): DTGVSQNPRHKITKRGQNVTFRCDPISEHNRLYWYRQTLGQGPEFLTYFQNEAQLEKSRLLSDRFSAERPKGSFSTLEIQRTEQGDSAMYLCASSSGGGGYEQYFGPGTRLTVT.

CDR3 sequence: CASSVVQSDTQYF. DNA for the CDR3: TGTGCCAGCAGCGTCGTACAATCAGATACGCAGTATTTT. The chain has TRBV9 and TRBJ2-3; D is ambiguous. The CDR3 is 13 residues long. V shed 2 bases and J shed 4 bases, with 8 bases lying between them. Germline CDR1 reads SGDLS; CDR2 reads YYNGEE.

The chain uses TRBV10-3 and TRBJ2-7, with D unclear. Germline CDR1 is ENHRY and CDR2 is SYGVKD. V shed 0 bases and J shed 3 bases, with 9 bases lying between them. The length of the CDR3 is 14 residues. The CDR3 DNA reads as TGTGCCATCAGTGAGTCAGGCGGAGTCTACGAGCAGTACTTC. Residues: CAISESGGVYEQYF.

The CDR3, as DNA: TGTGCCTGGAGTGTTACTAGGGTGGATACGCAGTATTTT. Translated, it gives CAWSVTRVDTQYF. The chain links TRBV30 to TRBJ2-3; a possible D gene is TRBD2 (5 bases). The CDR3 length is 13 residues. CDR1 GTSNPN and CDR2 SVGIG come from the germline V gene (reference sequence). Trimming took 0 bases from V and 6 from J, leaving 10 bases between them. Full variable domain (missing parts from reference TRBV30 and TRBJ2-3): SQTIHQWPATLVQPVGSPLSLECTVEGTSNPNLYWYRQAAGRGLQLLFYSVGIGQISSEVPQNLSASRPQDRQFILSSKKLLLSDSGFYLCAWSVTRVDTQYFGPGTRLTVL.

The chain joins TRBV5-1 to TRBJ1-2, with 7 bases aligning to TRBD1. J was trimmed by 0 bases and V by 4 bases; bases with no gene match: 12. The CDR3 is 17 amino acids. Germline assignment: CDR1 SGHRS and CDR2 YFSETQ. The CDR3 bases are TGCGCCAGCAGCCGGAGACCCTCCGGGACAGCTAACTATGGCTACACCTTC. Protein: CASSRRPSGTANYGYTF.

The V and J genes are TRBV19 and TRBJ1-5; D not resolved. The germline V gene has CDR1 LNHDA and CDR2 SQIVND (reference sequence). V lost 3 bases, J lost 7 bases, and 13 bases lay in between. This CDR3 has 14 residues. DNA for the CDR3: TGTGCCAGTAGTATGGAGGGCTACTTCCAGCCCCAGCATTTT. This sequence encodes CASSMEGYFQPQHF. The full variable domain, in which reference TRBV19 and TRBJ1-5 provide the parts outside the CDR3, is DGGITQSPKYLFRKEGQNVTLSCEQNLNHDAMYWYRQDPGQGLRLIYYSQIVNDFQKGDIAEGYSVSREKKESFPLTVTSAQKNPTAFYLCASSMEGYFQPQHFGDGTRLSIL.

The J gene is TRBJ2-7, the V gene TRBV29-1; TRBD1 might be the D (7 bases). CDR1 is SQVTM, CDR2 ANQGSEA, per germline. The V end lost 1 base, the J end lost 4 bases, and 20 bases lay between the germline ends. The CDR3 is made up of 16 amino acids. Here the CDR3 reads CSVEVWAGQSPYEQYF. The DNA of the CDR3 is TGCAGCGTTGAAGTTTGGGCGGGACAGTCTCCATACGAGCAGTACTTC.

The chain joins TRBV5-6 to TRBJ2-1; 10 bases align to TRBD2. V shed 4 bases and J 9 bases; nucleotides not matched to a gene: 10. Germline-derived CDR1 and CDR2 are SGHDT and YYEEEE. This CDR3 is 15 amino acids long. CDR3 in amino acids: CASSQLAGGASEQFF. CDR3 in DNA: TGTGCCAGCAGCCAATTAGCGGGAGGAGCTAGTGAGCAGTTCTTC. Supplemented by reference TRBV5-6 and TRBJ2-1, the full variable domain reads DAGVTQSPTHLIKTRGQQVTLRCSPKSGHDTVSWYQQALGQGPQFIFQYYEEEERQRGNFPDRFSGHQFPNYSSELNVNALLLGDSALYLCASSQLAGGASEQFFGPGTRLTVL.

This chain links TRBV28 with TRBJ2-7; TRBD1 matches at 9 bases. Germline V gene data show CDR1 as MDHEN and CDR2 as SYDVKM. The V segment lost 5 bases and the J segment 5 bases; nucleotides outside the gene matches: 7. This CDR3 contains 14 residues. In DNA form, the CDR3 reads TGTGCCAGCAGTCCGGACAGGGGTGGAAACGAGCAGTACTTC. Translating gives CASSPDRGGNEQYF.

The chain has TRBV10-1 and TRBJ2-7; tentative D call: TRBD2 (5 bases). This CDR3 has 14 residues. The V and J ends lost 0 bases and 2 bases respectively, with 8 bases between them. Germline values: CDR1 WNHNN, CDR2 SYGVQD (reference sequence). The CDR3 bases are TGCGCCAGCAGTGAGTCAATGGGAGCCTACGAGCAGTACTTC. Translating gives CASSESMGAYEQYF.

The rearrangement uses TRBV5-5 and TRBJ1-2; D is uncertain. The germline V gene encodes CDR1 SGHKS and CDR2 YYEKEE (reference sequence). This CDR3 comprises 13 residues. Deletions cut 0 bases from V and 4 bases from J, with 7 bases between. CDR3 sequence reads: CASSLVSPYGYTF. Here the CDR3 DNA reads TGTGCCAGCAGCTTGGTATCCCCCTATGGCTACACCTTC.

The chain is built from TRBV5-1 and TRBJ1-2; the D gene is possibly TRBD1 (6 bases). V lost 1 base, J lost 6 bases, and 19 bases lay in between. The CDR3 is 16 residues long. In germline, CDR1 is SGHRS, CDR2 YFSETQ. The CDR3 loop is CASSLPKGGRFNGYTF. For the CDR3, the DNA is TGCGCCAGCAGCTTGCCTAAGGGGGGGCGATTCAATGGCTACACCTTC.